This T cell receptor (beta chain) was documented in a study of shared clonotypes between healthy human individuals. Study-wide results and caveats: Sharing across four donors was highest in naive CD4 (roughly 5%) and lowest in memory CD8 (about 0.4%). Generation probabilities were higher for clonotypes shared across all four sorted-subset donors than for unshared ones.

A remark on this clone: Antigen: not known.

Under the authors' procedure: Junction-only sequences without quality scores came from ImmunoSEQ, so filtering differed. Clones were sequenced by immunoSEQ multiplex PCR, and TCRdb holds only the in-frame ones, with some missing. V, J and clone size are those of that table, while D and trimming were read from the DNA. The sample includes 2,500,000 or so clones, approximately 92% of them seen just once. Germline V gene sequence: CDR1 SNHLY, CDR2 FYNNEI. The length of the CDR3 is 14 residues. Trimming shortened V by 7 bases and J by 0 bases, and 12 bases separated the two germline ends. The specimen sequenced was naive CD4+ T cells sorted from blood. Described subset: CD45RA+ positively selected. The receptor was derived from a man between 18 and 35 years old in good health. The chain employs TRBV2 and TRBJ1-2; no clear D. The CDR3, as DNA: TGTGCCAGCACAAATGATGGAGCTAACTATGGCTACACCTTC. Encoded protein: CASTNDGANYGYTF.